This TCR beta chain was observed in a study of blood T cell repertoires in COVID-19. In the study overall: Specimens from acute and convalescent COVID-19 originated in the United States, Italy and Spain. PBMCs, B-cell-depleted T cells, or T cells were the source of the cDNA or gDNA that made up the material.

Produced via immunoSEQ multiplex PCR; TCRdb's table is partial and in-frame only. The sample has about 200,000 clones, around 85% seen once; the top ten hold 0.65% to 0.95%. V lost 0 bases and J 4 bases, leaving 14 bases between the germline ends. CDR3 length: 15 residues. Germline lookup yields CDR1 SGHRS and CDR2 YFSETQ. This TCR was recovered from a woman in her 70s with acute or convalescent COVID-19. Material: peripheral blood. V usage is TRBV5-1 and J usage is TRBJ2-7, with D perhaps TRBD1 (5 bases). The CDR3 DNA sequence: TGCGCCAGCAGCTTGGAAATAGGGGCAGGATACGAGCAGTACTTC. This sequence encodes CASSLEIGAGYEQYF.